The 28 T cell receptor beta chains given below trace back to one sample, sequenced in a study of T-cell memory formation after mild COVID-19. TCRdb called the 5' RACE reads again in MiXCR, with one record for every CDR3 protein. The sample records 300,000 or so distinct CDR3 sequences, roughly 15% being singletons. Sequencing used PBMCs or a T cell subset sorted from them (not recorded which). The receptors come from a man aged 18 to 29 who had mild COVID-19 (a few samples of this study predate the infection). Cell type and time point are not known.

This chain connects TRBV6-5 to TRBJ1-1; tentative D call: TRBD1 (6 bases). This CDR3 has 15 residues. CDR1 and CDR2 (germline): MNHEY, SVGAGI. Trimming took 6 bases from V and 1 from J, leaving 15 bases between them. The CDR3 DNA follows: TGTGCCAGCAGCCGAGGGGGACATGCGAACACTGAAGCTTTCTTT. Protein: CASSRGGHANTEAFF.

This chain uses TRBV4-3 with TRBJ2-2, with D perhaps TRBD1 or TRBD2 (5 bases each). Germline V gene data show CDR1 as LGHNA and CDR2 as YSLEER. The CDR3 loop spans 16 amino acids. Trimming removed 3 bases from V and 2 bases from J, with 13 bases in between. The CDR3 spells CASSQDRGINTGELFF. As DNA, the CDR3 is TGCGCCAGCAGCCAGGATCGGGGCATCAACACCGGGGAGCTGTTTTTT.

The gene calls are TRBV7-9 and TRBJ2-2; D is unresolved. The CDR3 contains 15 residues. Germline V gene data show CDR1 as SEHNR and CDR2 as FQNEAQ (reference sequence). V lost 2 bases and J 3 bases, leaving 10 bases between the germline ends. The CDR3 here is CASSLTVMYTGELFF. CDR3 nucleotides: TGTGCCAGCAGCTTAACGGTTATGTACACCGGGGAGCTGTTTTTT.

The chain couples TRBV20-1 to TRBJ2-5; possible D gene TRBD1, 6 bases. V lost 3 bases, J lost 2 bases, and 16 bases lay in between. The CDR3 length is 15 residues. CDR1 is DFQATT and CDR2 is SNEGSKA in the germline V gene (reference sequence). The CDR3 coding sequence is TGCAGTGCTAGGGCGACAGGCGGCCTACAAGAGACCCAGTACTTC. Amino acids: CSARATGGLQETQYF.

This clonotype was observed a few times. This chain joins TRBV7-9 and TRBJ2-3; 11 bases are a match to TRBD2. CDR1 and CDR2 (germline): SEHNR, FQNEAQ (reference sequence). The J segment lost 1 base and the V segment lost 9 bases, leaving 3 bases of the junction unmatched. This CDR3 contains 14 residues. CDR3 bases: TGTGCCAGTCCGACTAGCGGGGGCACAGATACGCAGTATTTT. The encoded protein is CASPTSGGTDTQYF.

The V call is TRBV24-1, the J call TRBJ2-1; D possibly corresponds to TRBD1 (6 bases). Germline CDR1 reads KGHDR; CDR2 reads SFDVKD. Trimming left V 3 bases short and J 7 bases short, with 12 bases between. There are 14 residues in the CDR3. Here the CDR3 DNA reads TGTGCCACCAGTGATGTAGACAGGCAAAATGAGCAGTTCTTC. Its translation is CATSDVDRQNEQFF.

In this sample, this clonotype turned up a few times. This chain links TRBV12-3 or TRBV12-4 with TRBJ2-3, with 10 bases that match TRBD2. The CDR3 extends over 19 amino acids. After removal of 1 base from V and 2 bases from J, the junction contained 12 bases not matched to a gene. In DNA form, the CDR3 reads TGTGCCAGCAGTTTAGACCGGTTTCTAGCGGGGGTTCCCACAGATACGCAGTATTTT. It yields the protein CASSLDRFLAGVPTDTQYF.

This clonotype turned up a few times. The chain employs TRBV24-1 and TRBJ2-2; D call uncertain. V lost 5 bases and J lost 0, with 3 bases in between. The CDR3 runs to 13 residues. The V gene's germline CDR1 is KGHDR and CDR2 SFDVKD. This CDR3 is CATSVSNTGELFF. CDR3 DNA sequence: TGTGCCACCAGTGTATCGAACACCGGGGAGCTGTTTTTT.

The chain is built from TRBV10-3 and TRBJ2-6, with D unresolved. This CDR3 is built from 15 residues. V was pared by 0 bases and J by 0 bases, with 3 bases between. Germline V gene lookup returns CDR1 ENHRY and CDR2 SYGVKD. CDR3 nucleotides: TGTGCCATCAGTGAGTCTTACTCTGGGGCCAACGTCCTGACTTTC. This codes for CAISESYSGANVLTF.

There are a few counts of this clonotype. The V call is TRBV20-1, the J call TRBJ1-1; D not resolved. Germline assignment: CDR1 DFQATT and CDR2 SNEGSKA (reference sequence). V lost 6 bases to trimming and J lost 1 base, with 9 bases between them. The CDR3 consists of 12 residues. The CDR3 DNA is TGCAGTGCAACGCCTGGGAACACTGAAGCTTTCTTT. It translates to CSATPGNTEAFF.

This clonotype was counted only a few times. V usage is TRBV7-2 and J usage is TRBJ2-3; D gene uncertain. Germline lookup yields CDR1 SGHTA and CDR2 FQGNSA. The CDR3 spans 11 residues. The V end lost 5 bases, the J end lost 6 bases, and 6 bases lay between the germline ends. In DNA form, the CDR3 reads TGTGCCAGCAGCAGCATCGATACGCAGTATTTT. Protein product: CASSSIDTQYF. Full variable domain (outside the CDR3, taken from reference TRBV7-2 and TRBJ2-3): GAGVSQSPSNKVTEKGKDVELRCDPISGHTALYWYRQSLGQGLEFLIYFQGNSAPDKSGLPSDRFSAERTGGSVSTLTIQRTQQEDSAVYLCASSSIDTQYFGPGTRLTVL.

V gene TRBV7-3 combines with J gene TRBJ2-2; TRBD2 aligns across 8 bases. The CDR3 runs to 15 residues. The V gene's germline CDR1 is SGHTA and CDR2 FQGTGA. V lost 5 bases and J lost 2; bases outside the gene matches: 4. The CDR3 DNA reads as TGTGCCAGCAGCCTACTAGCGGTCAACACCGGGGAGCTGTTTTTT. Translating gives CASSLLAVNTGELFF.

The CDR3 loop is CASSGQGSIRYGYTF. The DNA of the CDR3 is TGTGCCAGCAGCGGACAGGGATCGATTCGCTATGGCTACACCTTC. V gene TRBV11-2 combines with J gene TRBJ1-2; 8 bases match TRBD1. The CDR3 is made up of 15 amino acids. Germline V gene data show CDR1 as SGHAT and CDR2 as FQNNGV. Germline trimming cut 5 bases from V and 4 bases from J; bases unmatched to any gene: 9.

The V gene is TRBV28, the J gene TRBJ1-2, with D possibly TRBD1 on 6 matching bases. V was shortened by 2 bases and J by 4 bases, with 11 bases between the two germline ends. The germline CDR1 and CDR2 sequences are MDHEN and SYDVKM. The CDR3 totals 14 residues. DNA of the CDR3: TGTGCCAGCAGTTTAGGGGGGCACCTCTATGGCTACACCTTC. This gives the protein CASSLGGHLYGYTF.

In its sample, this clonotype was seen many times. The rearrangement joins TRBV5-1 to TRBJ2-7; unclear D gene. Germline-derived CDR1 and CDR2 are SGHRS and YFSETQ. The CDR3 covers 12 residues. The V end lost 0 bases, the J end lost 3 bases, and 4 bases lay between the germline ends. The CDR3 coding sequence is TGCGCCAGCAGCTTGGGGTACTACGAGCAGTACTTC. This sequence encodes CASSLGYYEQYF.

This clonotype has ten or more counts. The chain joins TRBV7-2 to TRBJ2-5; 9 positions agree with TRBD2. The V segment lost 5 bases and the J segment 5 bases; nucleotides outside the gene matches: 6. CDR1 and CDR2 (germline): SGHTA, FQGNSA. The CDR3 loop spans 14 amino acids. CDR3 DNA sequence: TGTGCCAGCAGCCGGGGACTAGCTGAGGAGACCCAGTACTTC. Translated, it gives CASSRGLAEETQYF.

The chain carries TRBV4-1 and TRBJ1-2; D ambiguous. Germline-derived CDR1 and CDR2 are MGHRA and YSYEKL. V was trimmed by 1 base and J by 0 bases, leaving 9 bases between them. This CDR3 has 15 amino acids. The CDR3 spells CASSQVRTSNYGYTF. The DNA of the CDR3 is TGCGCCAGCAGCCAAGTCAGGACTTCTAACTATGGCTACACCTTC.

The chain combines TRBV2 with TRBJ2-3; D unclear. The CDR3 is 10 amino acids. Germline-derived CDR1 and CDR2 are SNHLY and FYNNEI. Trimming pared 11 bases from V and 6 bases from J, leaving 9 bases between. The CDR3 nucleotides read TGTGCCGCGGTCAGGGATACGCAGTATTTT. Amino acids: CAAVRDTQYF.

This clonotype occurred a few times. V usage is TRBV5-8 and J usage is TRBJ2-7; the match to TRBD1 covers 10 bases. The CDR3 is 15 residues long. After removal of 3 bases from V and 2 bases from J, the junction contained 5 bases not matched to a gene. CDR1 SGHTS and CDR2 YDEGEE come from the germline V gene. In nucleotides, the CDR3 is TGTGCCAGCAGCTCGGGACAGGGGATTGCCTACGAGCAGTACGTC. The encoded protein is CASSSGQGIAYEQYV.

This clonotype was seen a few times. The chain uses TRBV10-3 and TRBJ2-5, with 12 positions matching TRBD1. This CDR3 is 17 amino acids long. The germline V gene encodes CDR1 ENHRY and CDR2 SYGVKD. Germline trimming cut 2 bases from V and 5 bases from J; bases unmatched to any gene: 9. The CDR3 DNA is TGTGCCATCAGTGAGACTGGGACAGGGGGCGGTCTGGAGACCCAGTACTTC. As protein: CAISETGTGGGLETQYF.

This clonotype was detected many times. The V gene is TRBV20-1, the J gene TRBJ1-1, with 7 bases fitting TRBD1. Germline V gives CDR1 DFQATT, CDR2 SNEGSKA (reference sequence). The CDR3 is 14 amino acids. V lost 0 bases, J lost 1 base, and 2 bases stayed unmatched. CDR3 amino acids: CSARDRTGNTEAFF. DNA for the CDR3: TGCAGTGCTAGAGATCGGACAGGGAACACTGAAGCTTTCTTT.

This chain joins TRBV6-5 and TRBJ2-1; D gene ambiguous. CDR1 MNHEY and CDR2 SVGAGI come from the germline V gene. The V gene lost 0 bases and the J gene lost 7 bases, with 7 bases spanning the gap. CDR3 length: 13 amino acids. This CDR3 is CASSYSETNEQFF. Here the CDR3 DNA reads TGTGCCAGCAGTTACTCGGAGACTAATGAGCAGTTCTTC.

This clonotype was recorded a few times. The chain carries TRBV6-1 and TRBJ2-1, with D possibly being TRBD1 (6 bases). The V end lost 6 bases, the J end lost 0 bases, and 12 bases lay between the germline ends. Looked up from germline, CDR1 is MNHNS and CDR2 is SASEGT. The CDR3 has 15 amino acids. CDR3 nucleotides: TGTGCCAGCAGCCGGGACATTTACTCCTACAATGAGCAGTTCTTC. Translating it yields CASSRDIYSYNEQFF.

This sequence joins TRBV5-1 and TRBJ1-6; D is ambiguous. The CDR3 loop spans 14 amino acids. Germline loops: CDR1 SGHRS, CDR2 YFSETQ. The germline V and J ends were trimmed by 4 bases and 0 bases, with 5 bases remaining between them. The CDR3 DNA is TGCGCCAGCAGCGGAAGCTCCTATAATTCACCCCTCCACTTT. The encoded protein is CASSGSSYNSPLHF.

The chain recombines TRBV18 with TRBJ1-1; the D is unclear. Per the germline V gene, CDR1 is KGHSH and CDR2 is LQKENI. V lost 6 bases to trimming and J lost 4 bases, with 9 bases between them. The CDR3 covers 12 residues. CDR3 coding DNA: TGTGCCAGCTCTGGTCCTTTCACTGAAGCTTTCTTT. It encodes CASSGPFTEAFF.

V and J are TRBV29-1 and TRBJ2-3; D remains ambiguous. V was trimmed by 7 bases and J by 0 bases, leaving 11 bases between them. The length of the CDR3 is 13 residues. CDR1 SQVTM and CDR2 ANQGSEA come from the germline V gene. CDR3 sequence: CSGGGVSTDTQYF. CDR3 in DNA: TGCAGCGGGGGTGGGGTGAGCACAGATACGCAGTATTTT.

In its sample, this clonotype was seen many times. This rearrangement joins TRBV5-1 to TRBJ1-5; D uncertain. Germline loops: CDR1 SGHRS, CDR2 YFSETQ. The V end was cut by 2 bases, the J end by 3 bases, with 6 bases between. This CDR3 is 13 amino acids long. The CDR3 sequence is CASSFLINQPQHF. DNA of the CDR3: TGCGCCAGCAGCTTCCTCATCAATCAGCCCCAGCATTTT.

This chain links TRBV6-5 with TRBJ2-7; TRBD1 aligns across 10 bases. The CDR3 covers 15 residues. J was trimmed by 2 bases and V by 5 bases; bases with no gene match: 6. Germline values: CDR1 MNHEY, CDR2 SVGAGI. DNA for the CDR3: TGTGCCAGCAGTCACGACAGGGGGCAGGCCTACGAGCAGTACTTC. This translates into CASSHDRGQAYEQYF.